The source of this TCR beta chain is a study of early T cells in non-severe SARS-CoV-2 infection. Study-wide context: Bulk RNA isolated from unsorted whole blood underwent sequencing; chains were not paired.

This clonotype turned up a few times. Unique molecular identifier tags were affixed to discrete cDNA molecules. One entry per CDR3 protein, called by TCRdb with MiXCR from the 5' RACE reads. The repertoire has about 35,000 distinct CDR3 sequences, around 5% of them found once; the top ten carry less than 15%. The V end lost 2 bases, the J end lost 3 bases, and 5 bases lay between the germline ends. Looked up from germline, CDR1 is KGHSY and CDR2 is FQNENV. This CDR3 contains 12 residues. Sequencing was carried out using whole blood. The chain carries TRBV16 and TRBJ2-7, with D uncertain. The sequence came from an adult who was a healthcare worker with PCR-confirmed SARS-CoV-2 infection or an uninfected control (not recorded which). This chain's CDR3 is CASSQTIYEQYF. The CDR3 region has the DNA TGTGCCAGCAGCCAAACCATCTACGAGCAGTACTTC.